This T cell receptor beta chain emerged from a study of T cell responses to AZD1222 COVID-19 vaccine. Broader study findings: Only after the peak T cell response were repertoires sampled. Nearly half of spike-specific TCRs reportedly go after variant regions that carry no mutations.

V lost 1 base, J lost 4 bases, and 5 bases lay in between. Germline CDR1 reads SGHTS; CDR2 reads YDEGEE. The CDR3 runs to 12 residues. Method: immunoSEQ multiplex PCR; TCRdb's copy keeps in-frame clones and lacks some. Among just over 60,000 clones listed, over 70% were seen once. As concerns this clone: The antigen remains unidentified.

Sequenced here: peripheral blood, sampled on day 0 of AZD1222 vaccination. V gene TRBV5-8 combines with J gene TRBJ1-2, with D hard to call. The receptor's source is an adult in good health. CDR3 sequence reads: CASSLTSYGYTF. CDR3 nucleotide sequence: TGTGCCAGCAGCTTGACAAGCTATGGCTACACCTTC. The full variable domain, its missing parts supplied by reference TRBV5-8 and TRBJ1-2, is EAGVTQSPTHLIKTRGQQATLRCSPISGHTSVYWYQQALGLGLQFLLWYDEGEERNRGNFPPRFSGRQFPNYSSELNVNALELEDSALYLCASSLTSYGYTFGSGTRLTVV.